What follows are 25 T cell receptor beta chains derived from one specimen sequenced in a study of shared clonotypes between healthy human individuals. The repertoire was sequenced with immunoSEQ multiplex PCR; TCRdb's copy has only in-frame clones and lacks some. The sample yields under 300,000 clones, 65% seen once. Sequencing input: memory CD4+ T cells sorted from blood. The subset is: CD45RA-negative fraction. The source is a man aged 25-45 years in good health.

The genes are TRBV11-3 and TRBJ2-1, with no clear D. Germline CDR1 is SGHNT and CDR2 is YENEEA. V lost 5 bases and J 9 bases, leaving 20 bases between the germline ends. This CDR3 region has 15 residues. CDR3 in DNA: TGTGCCAGCAGCCCCCCGGGTAGCACGGTCGGTGAGCAGTTCTTC. Protein sequence: CASSPPGSTVGEQFF.

The sample holds a few counts of this clone. The same CDR3 can be traced to other DNA sequences in this sample. The chain couples TRBV6-5 to TRBJ2-1; the match to TRBD2 covers 12 bases. This CDR3 is 16 amino acids long. J was trimmed by 2 bases and V by 2 bases; bases with no gene match: 1. Germline V lookup: CDR1 MNHEY, CDR2 SVGAGI. CDR3 nucleotides: TGTGCCAGCAGTTACCGGACTAGCGGGACCTACAATGAGCAGTTCTTC. It encodes CASSYRTSGTYNEQFF.

The chain is built from TRBV7-8 and TRBJ1-1; the D is unclear. Per the germline V gene, CDR1 is SGHVS and CDR2 is FQNEAQ. Trimming took 8 bases from V and 1 from J, leaving 8 bases between them. The CDR3 runs to 12 residues. Written as DNA, the CDR3 is TGTGCCAGCGCACGGGAGAACACTGAAGCTTTCTTT. Residues: CASARENTEAFF.

The CDR3: CASSPLAGDLSYNEQFF. CDR3 sequence (DNA): TGTGCCAGCAGCCCACTAGCGGGAGATCTCTCCTACAATGAGCAGTTCTTC. The rearrangement joins TRBV7-9 to TRBJ2-1; 11 nucleotides align to TRBD2. V was clipped by 5 bases and J by 0 bases; unmatched bases: 6. Germline CDR1 reads SEHNR; CDR2 reads FQNEAQ (reference sequence). The CDR3 is made up of 17 amino acids.

The V gene is TRBV28, the J gene TRBJ2-1, with 7 bases lining up with TRBD2. The CDR3 is made up of 15 amino acids. Germline CDR1 and CDR2: MDHEN and SYDVKM. With 3 bases clipped from V and 7 bases from J, the junction kept 9 bases outside the gene matches. As DNA, the CDR3 is TGTGCCAGCAGTTTTGGCGGGAGCCTAGGGAATGAGCAGTTCTTC. Translating it yields CASSFGGSLGNEQFF.

A few counts support this clone. This chain links TRBV19 with TRBJ2-7, with D unresolved. The CDR3 loop spans 12 amino acids. V lost 9 bases, J lost 3 bases, and 12 bases lay in between. Germline V gene lookup returns CDR1 LNHDA and CDR2 SQIVND (reference sequence). The CDR3 DNA is TGTGCCAGGCCGAGCAAGGTCTACGAGCAGTACTTC. It encodes CARPSKVYEQYF.

This clone occurred once. The V and J genes are TRBV18 and TRBJ2-5, with a tentative D call TRBD2 (6 bases). V shed 0 bases and J shed 1 base, with 9 bases lying between them. Germline values: CDR1 KGHSH, CDR2 LQKENI. The CDR3 is 15 amino acids. This chain's CDR3 is CASSPPGLLQETQYF. The CDR3 DNA is TGTGCCAGCTCACCACCGGGACTGCTCCAAGAGACCCAGTACTTC.

V gene TRBV14 combines with J gene TRBJ2-1, with TRBD2 matching 9 bases. This CDR3 is built from 15 residues. Looked up from germline, CDR1 is SGHDN and CDR2 is FVKESK. V was pared by 4 bases and J by 6 bases, with 7 bases of the junction left unmatched. Here the CDR3 reads CASSPLAGATNEQFF. The CDR3 DNA is TGTGCCAGCAGCCCGTTAGCGGGAGCGACCAATGAGCAGTTCTTC.

This clone is medium-sized. CDR3 sequence: CASSQDLPTSVRQFF. The CDR3 DNA follows: TGCGCCAGCAGCCAAGACCTACCCACTAGCGTCAGGCAGTTCTTC. The chain joins TRBV4-1 to TRBJ2-1, with TRBD2 matching 7 bases. The CDR3 spans 15 residues. V trimming: 0 bases; J trimming: 12 bases; junction bases outside the gene matches: 11. Germline CDR1 and CDR2: MGHRA and YSYEKL.

This clone was recorded once. The rearrangement uses TRBV19 and TRBJ1-2, with TRBD1 matching over 8 bases. The CDR3 totals 13 residues. V trimming: 7 bases; J trimming: 6 bases; junction bases outside the gene matches: 7. The V gene's germline CDR1 is LNHDA and CDR2 SQIVND (reference sequence). The CDR3 DNA is TGTGCCAGTAAACCCGACAGGGGAGATGGCTACACCTTC. Translation: CASKPDRGDGYTF. Variable domain in full (rest from reference TRBV19 and TRBJ1-2): DGGITQSPKYLFRKEGQNVTLSCEQNLNHDAMYWYRQDPGQGLRLIYYSQIVNDFQKGDIAEGYSVSREKKESFPLTVTSAQKNPTAFYLCASKPDRGDGYTFGSGTRLTVV.

The V call is TRBV11-3, the J call TRBJ2-3; the match to TRBD2 covers 10 bases. V was clipped by 3 bases and J by 4 bases; unmatched bases: 4. Germline CDR1 is SGHNT and CDR2 is YENEEA. This CDR3 comprises 15 residues. Written as DNA, the CDR3 is TGTGCCAGCAGCTTGTCTAGCGGGAGTGCAGATACGCAGTATTTT. Its translation is CASSLSSGSADTQYF. The full variable domain, its missing parts supplied by reference TRBV11-3 and TRBJ2-3, is EAGVVQSPRYKIIEKKQPVAFWCNPISGHNTLYWYLQNLGQGPELLIRYENEEAVDDSQLPKDRFSAERLKGVDSTLKIQPAELGDSAVYLCASSLSSGSADTQYFGPGTRLTVL.

The rearrangement joins TRBV27 to TRBJ2-7, with D possibly TRBD2 on 5 matching bases. Trimming shortened V by 5 bases and J by 0 bases, and 17 bases separated the two germline ends. CDR1 is MNHEY and CDR2 is SMNVEV in the germline V gene (reference sequence). This CDR3 comprises 16 residues. Here the CDR3 DNA reads TGTGCCAGCAGTCCCTGGACCGGGAAAAGCTCCTACGAGCAGTACTTC. It is translated as CASSPWTGKSSYEQYF.

V is TRBV6-6 and J is TRBJ2-7; TRBD2 matches at 14 bases. CDR3 length: 14 residues. J was trimmed by 6 bases and V by 6 bases; bases with no gene match: 4. Germline CDR1 reads MNHNY; CDR2 reads SVGAGI (reference sequence). CDR3 residues: CASSGTSGSSEQYF. The CDR3 coding sequence is TGTGCCAGCAGCGGGACTAGCGGGAGTAGCGAGCAGTACTTC.

The chain has TRBV5-1 and TRBJ2-2, with unresolved D. Germline CDR1 is SGHRS and CDR2 is YFSETQ. There are 15 residues in the CDR3. V was clipped by 0 bases and J by 0 bases, with 6 bases between them. The CDR3, as DNA: TGCGCCAGCAGCTTGGGCGTAACGAACACCGGGGAGCTGTTTTTT. Translated, it gives CASSLGVTNTGELFF.

The rearrangement uses TRBV19 and TRBJ1-2; D remains ambiguous. CDR1 and CDR2 (germline): LNHDA, SQIVND (reference sequence). The CDR3 contains 12 residues. With 4 bases removed from V and 8 bases from J, the gap between germline ends came to 11 bases. In DNA, the CDR3 is TGTGCCAGTAGTACATCAAGAGGGGGCTACACCTTC. This codes for CASSTSRGGYTF.

The rearrangement uses TRBV10-3 and TRBJ2-2, with D unresolved. This CDR3 contains 15 residues. Trimming pared 10 bases from V and 1 base from J, leaving 16 bases between. In germline, CDR1 is ENHRY, CDR2 SYGVKD. CDR3 DNA: TGTGCCACTTCAGAGACTGTAAGGAACACCGGGGAGCTGTTTTTT. Translated: CATSETVRNTGELFF.

This rearrangement joins TRBV15 to TRBJ2-1; D tentatively fits TRBD1 or TRBD2 (5 bases each). CDR3 size: 13 residues. CDR1 and CDR2 (germline): LNHNV, YYDKDF (reference sequence). Trimming stripped 1 base from V and 7 bases from J, with 8 bases between. The CDR3 is CATSRGGWNEQFF. CDR3 coding DNA: TGTGCCACCAGCAGAGGGGGGTGGAATGAGCAGTTCTTC. The variable domain in full, with the rest retrieved from reference TRBV15 and TRBJ2-1, is DAMVIQNPRYQVTQFGKPVTLSCSQTLNHNVMYWYQQKSSQAPKLLFHYYDKDFNNEADTPDNFQSRRPNTSFCFLDIRSPGLGDTAMYLCATSRGGWNEQFFGPGTRLTVL.

The CDR3 DNA reads as TGTGCCAGCAGCGCGACAGGCTGGAATGAAAAACTGTTTTTT. This codes for CASSATGWNEKLFF. The rearrangement uses TRBV9 and TRBJ1-4; D might be TRBD1 (6 bases). Trimming left V 3 bases short and J 5 bases short, with 11 bases between. CDR3 size: 14 residues. Germline CDR1 SGDLS, CDR2 YYNGEE.

V usage is TRBV11-2 and J usage is TRBJ2-7; unclear D gene. Trimming pared 0 bases from V and 3 bases from J, leaving 6 bases between. The germline V gene encodes CDR1 SGHAT and CDR2 FQNNGV. This CDR3 comprises 13 residues. The CDR3 reads CASSLDRFYEQYF. The CDR3, as DNA: TGTGCCAGCAGCTTAGACAGGTTCTACGAGCAGTACTTC.

The chain combines TRBV11-3 with TRBJ2-7; 8 positions match TRBD1. The CDR3 totals 15 residues. Germline V gene data show CDR1 as SGHNT and CDR2 as YENEEA. Trimming at V came to 6 bases and at J to 2 bases, leaving 9 bases not matched to a gene. CDR3 bases: TGTGCCAGCAGTCTTTCCGAGGACAGGGCCTACGAGCAGTACTTC. It specifies CASSLSEDRAYEQYF.

Only one count was recorded for this clone. The rearrangement uses TRBV7-2 and TRBJ1-5; D gene unclear. Trimming left V 1 base short and J 0 bases short, with 7 bases between. This CDR3 spans 15 amino acids. Germline V CDR1 and CDR2: SGHTA, FQGNSA. CDR3 sequence reads: CASSLGGFSNQPQHF. The CDR3 region has the DNA TGTGCCAGCAGCTTAGGAGGGTTTAGCAATCAGCCCCAGCATTTT.

This clone was detected ten times or more. The rearrangement links TRBV7-9 to TRBJ2-1, with D possibly being TRBD2 (6 bases). This CDR3 has 14 residues. Germline CDR1 and CDR2: SEHNR and FQNEAQ (reference sequence). V lost 2 bases and J 6 bases, leaving 11 bases between the germline ends. The CDR3 reads CASSLKPGLNEQFF. The CDR3 DNA reads as TGTGCCAGCAGCTTAAAACCGGGACTCAATGAGCAGTTCTTC.

The chain joins TRBV28 to TRBJ2-7; 10 bases map to TRBD1. The V segment lost 3 bases and the J segment 3 bases; nucleotides outside the gene matches: 5. Germline V gene sequence: CDR1 MDHEN, CDR2 SYDVKM. CDR3 size: 15 residues. The CDR3 DNA follows: TGTGCCAGCAGTTTCGCCGGGACAGGGGACTACGAGCAGTACTTC. As protein: CASSFAGTGDYEQYF.

The CDR3 DNA follows: TGTGCCATAGAACTACAGGGAACTGGAAACACCATATATTTT. Protein: CAIELQGTGNTIYF. This chain joins TRBV2 and TRBJ1-3, with a tentative D call TRBD1 (6 bases). Germline V gene lookup returns CDR1 SNHLY and CDR2 FYNNEI. CDR3 size: 14 residues. The V gene lost 10 bases and the J gene lost 2 bases, with 15 bases spanning the gap.

The V and J genes are TRBV10-3 and TRBJ2-2, with D possibly TRBD2 on 5 matching bases. The germline V gene has CDR1 ENHRY and CDR2 SYGVKD. Trimming took 5 bases from V and 3 from J, leaving 13 bases between them. This CDR3 comprises 15 residues. DNA of the CDR3: TGTGCCATCAGTCCCGGTGGCGGGCACACCGGGGAGCTGTTTTTT. The encoded protein is CAISPGGGHTGELFF.